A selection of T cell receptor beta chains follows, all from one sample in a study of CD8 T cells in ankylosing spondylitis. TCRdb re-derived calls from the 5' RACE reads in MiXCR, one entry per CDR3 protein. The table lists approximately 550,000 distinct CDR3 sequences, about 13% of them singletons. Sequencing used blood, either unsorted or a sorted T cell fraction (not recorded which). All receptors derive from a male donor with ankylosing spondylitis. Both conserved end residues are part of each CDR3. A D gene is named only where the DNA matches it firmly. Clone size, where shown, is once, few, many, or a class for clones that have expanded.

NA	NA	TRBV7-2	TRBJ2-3	CASSPPNKIDTQYF	TGTGCCAGCAGCCCCCCCAACAAAATAGATACGCAGTATTTT
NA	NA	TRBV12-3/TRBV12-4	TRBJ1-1	CASSPDWNTEAFF	TGTGCCAGCAGCCCAGATTGGAACACTGAAGCTTTCTTT
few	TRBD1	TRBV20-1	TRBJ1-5	CSAMVQGAIQPQHF	TGCAGTGCTATGGTACAGGGGGCGATTCAGCCCCAGCATTTT
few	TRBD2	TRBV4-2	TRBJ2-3	CASSQDNAGGVLRDTQYF	TGTGCCAGCAGCCAAGATAATGCGGGAGGAGTGTTAAGAGATACGCAGTATTTT
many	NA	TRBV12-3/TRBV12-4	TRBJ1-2	CASSFNSMTGYTF	TGTGCCAGCAGTTTCAACAGTATGACCGGCTACACCTTC
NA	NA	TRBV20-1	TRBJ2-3	CSARMVSDRFSSTDTQYF	TGCAGTGCTAGAATGGTTTCCGACAGGTTCTCTAGCACAGATACGCAGTATTTT
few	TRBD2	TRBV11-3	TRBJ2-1	CASSYSGLAGGIDEQFF	TGTGCCAGCAGCTACTCGGGACTAGCGGGAGGTATCGATGAGCAGTTCTTC
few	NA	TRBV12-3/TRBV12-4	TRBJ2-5	CASRPGLKETQYF	TGTGCCAGCAGACCGGGACTTAAAGAGACCCAGTACTTC
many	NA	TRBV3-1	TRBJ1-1	CASSQVSRGTRTFF	TGTGCCAGCAGCCAAGTTTCCAGGGGCACGAGAACTTTCTTT
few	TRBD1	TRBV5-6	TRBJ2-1	CASSGTGYSYNEQFF	TGTGCCAGCAGCGGGACAGGGTACTCCTACAATGAGCAGTTCTTC
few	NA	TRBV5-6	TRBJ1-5	CASSLRVSGQPQHF	TGTGCCAGCAGCCTCAGGGTGTCGGGTCAGCCCCAGCATTTT
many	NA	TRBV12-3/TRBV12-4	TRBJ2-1	CASSRAVATISHEQFF	TGTGCCAGCAGTCGGGCGGTTGCTACCATAAGCCATGAGCAGTTCTTC
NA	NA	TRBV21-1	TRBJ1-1	CASSKALLGDTEAFF	TGTGCCAGCAGCAAAGCGCTTTTAGGAGACACTGAAGCTTTCTTT
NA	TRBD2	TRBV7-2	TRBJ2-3	CASSLTSGREADTQYF	TGTGCCAGCAGCTTAACTAGCGGGAGGGAGGCAGATACGCAGTATTTT